The next 13 T cell receptor beta chains were all read from a single sample in a study of PD-L1 blockade in urothelial cancer. The time point is: pretreatment peripheral blood. Produced via immunoSEQ multiplex PCR; TCRdb's table is partial and in-frame only. The sample carries 70,000 to 95,000 clones, roughly nine tenths recorded once. The material sequenced was PBMCs, taken around atezolizumab (anti-PD-L1) treatment. All receptors derive from a woman over 75 with urothelial cancer.

The chain couples TRBV6-5 to TRBJ1-1, with a tentative D call TRBD1 (5 bases). This CDR3 is 14 amino acids long. Germline assignment: CDR1 MNHEY and CDR2 SVGAGI. Deletions cut 10 bases from V and 7 bases from J, with 22 bases between. In nucleotides, the CDR3 is TGTGCCACGCGGCCCGGGGAGGGGCGGATTGAAGCTTTCTTT. Its translation: CATRPGEGRIEAFF.

The chain is built from TRBV6-4 and TRBJ2-1, with D perhaps TRBD1 (7 bases). Trimming pared 3 bases from V and 10 bases from J, leaving 13 bases between. CDR3 length equals 13 residues. Germline CDR1 and CDR2: MRHNA and SNTAGT. The CDR3: CASSDHRGGEQFF. Here the CDR3 DNA reads TGTGCCAGCAGTGATCACAGGGGAGGCGAGCAGTTCTTC.

The chain has TRBV28 and TRBJ1-4, with a tentative D call TRBD1 (5 bases). CDR1 is MDHEN and CDR2 is SYDVKM in the germline V gene. Trimming cost V 8 bases and J 8 bases, with 15 bases left between them. CDR3 length: 13 residues. The CDR3 DNA reads as TGTGCCAGCGGAACGACAGCGAGCGAAAAACTGTTTTTT. It codes for CASGTTASEKLFF.

The chain joins TRBV7-7 to TRBJ2-5; TRBD2 matches 12 bases. After removal of 4 bases from V and 4 bases from J, the junction contained 1 base not matched to a gene. The length of the CDR3 is 14 residues. Germline V lookup: CDR1 SSHAT, CDR2 FNYEAQ (reference sequence). As DNA, the CDR3 is TGTGCCAGCAGCTCGGGACTAGCGGGAGAGACCCAGTACTTC. It codes for CASSSGLAGETQYF. The full variable domain, with the rest looked up from reference TRBV7-7 and TRBJ2-5, is GAGVSQSPRYKVTKRGQDVTLRCDPISSHATLYWYQQALGQGPEFLTYFNYEAQPDKSGLPSDRFSAERPEGSISTLTIQRTEQRDSAMYRCASSSGLAGETQYFGPGTRLLVL.

The chain combines TRBV19 with TRBJ1-5; D is undetermined. V dropped 0 bases and J dropped 1 base, with 10 bases sitting between them. CDR1 is LNHDA and CDR2 is SQIVND in the germline V gene (reference sequence). This CDR3 spans 16 amino acids. The CDR3 loop is CASSIEAGFSNQPQHF. The DNA for the CDR3 is TGTGCCAGTAGTATAGAGGCCGGGTTCAGCAATCAGCCCCAGCATTTT.

This chain links TRBV10-3 with TRBJ2-1; the match to TRBD2 covers 7 bases. Germline values: CDR1 ENHRY, CDR2 SYGVKD. J was trimmed by 7 bases and V by 4 bases; bases with no gene match: 7. The CDR3 extends over 14 amino acids. In DNA form, the CDR3 reads TGTGCCATCAGTGCGCTAGCGGACAAGAATGAGCAGTTCTTC. It specifies CAISALADKNEQFF.

The rearrangement joins TRBV11-2 to TRBJ2-7; a weak D match, TRBD1 (5 bases). CDR3 length: 13 amino acids. Trimming stripped 2 bases from V and 1 base from J, with 6 bases between. The V gene's germline CDR1 is SGHAT and CDR2 FQNNGV. The CDR3 spells CASSLPGSYEQYF. The CDR3 nucleotides are TGTGCCAGCAGCTTACCAGGGTCCTACGAGCAGTACTTC.

The chain employs TRBV21-1 and TRBJ2-7; the listed D gene, TRBD1, was not tested against the DNA. TRBV21-1 is described as a pseudogene. The CDR3 has 14 amino acids. CDR3 amino acids: CASKETGTPYEQYF. The CDR3 DNA sequence: TGTGCCAGCAAAGAAACCGGGACACCCTACGAGCAGTACTTC.

V usage is TRBV25-1 and J usage is TRBJ2-2; 8 nucleotides align to TRBD1. The V gene end was trimmed by 8 bases and the J gene end by 3 bases; junction bases not matched to a gene: 2. The CDR3 contains 13 residues. CDR1 is MGHDK, CDR2 SYGVNS, per germline. The CDR3 sequence: CASATGDTGELFF. DNA of the CDR3: TGTGCCAGCGCGACAGGGGACACCGGGGAGCTGTTTTTT. Supplemented by reference TRBV25-1 and TRBJ2-2, the full variable domain reads EADIYQTPRYLVIGTGKKITLECSQTMGHDKMYWYQQDPGMELHLIHYSYGVNSTEKGDLSSESTVSRIRTEHFPLTLESARPSHTSQYLCASATGDTGELFFGEGSRLTVL.

The chain employs TRBV18 and TRBJ1-1; D gene unclear. The CDR3 sequence is 14 residues long. The V gene's germline CDR1 is KGHSH and CDR2 LQKENI. Between the trimmed V and J ends, which lost 3 bases and 0 bases, there was a span of 8 bases. CDR3 sequence reads: CASSPATVNTEAFF. As DNA, the CDR3 is TGTGCCAGCTCACCTGCCACAGTGAACACTGAAGCTTTCTTT.

The gene calls are TRBV29-1 and TRBJ2-3; no clear D. This CDR3 has 13 residues. Deletions cut 6 bases from V and 1 base from J, with 11 bases between. Germline V gives CDR1 SQVTM, CDR2 ANQGSEA. This chain's CDR3 is CSVDSSRTDTQYF. DNA of the CDR3: TGCAGCGTCGACTCTTCTCGCACAGATACGCAGTATTTT.

The chain couples TRBV27 to TRBJ2-1; possibly TRBD1 for D (7 bases). The germline V gene encodes CDR1 MNHEY and CDR2 SMNVEV (reference sequence). The V end was cut by 3 bases, the J end by 6 bases, with 12 bases between. This CDR3 is built from 14 residues. The CDR3 loop reads CASSLGQGGNEQFF. The CDR3 DNA follows: TGTGCCAGCAGTTTGGGGCAGGGGGGCAATGAGCAGTTCTTC.

The chain carries TRBV6-4 and TRBJ1-2; no reliable D call. Germline CDR1 and CDR2: MRHNA and SNTAGT. The CDR3 is 11 amino acids. With 2 bases removed from V and 8 bases from J, the gap between germline ends came to 6 bases. The chain's CDR3 is CASSDGRGYTF. The DNA for the CDR3 is TGTGCCAGCAGTGACGGGAGGGGCTACACCTTC.